This is a list of T cell receptor beta chains from one sample in a study of cytotoxic CD8 clonotypes in ibrutinib-treated CLL. Method: immunoSEQ multiplex PCR; TCRdb's copy keeps in-frame clones and lacks some. This sample has tens of thousands of clones; 49% occur once, and the top ten carry approximately 17%. The sample here was PBMCs, taken before ibrutinib treatment. The receptors stem from a human donor with chronic lymphocytic leukemia. Both conserved end residues are part of each CDR3. The order of the fields is D gene, V gene, J gene, clone size, CDR3 DNA, CDR3 protein. The D gene is left open where the match is weak. Clone size is not always given. Where it is, it says once, few, many or a class for expanded clones.

D gene: TRBD1; V gene: TRBV6-1; J gene: TRBJ1-4; clone size: few; CDR3 DNA: TGTGCCAGCAGTGGGACAGGGGAAAAACTGTTTTTT; CDR3 protein: CASSGTGEKLFF
D gene: TRBD1; V gene: TRBV5-8; J gene: TRBJ1-5; clone size: -; CDR3 DNA: TGTGCCAGCAGCATACAGGGGGCGAATAATCAGCCCCAGCATTTT; CDR3 protein: CASSIQGANNQPQHF
D gene: -; V gene: TRBV15; J gene: TRBJ2-7; clone size: -; CDR3 DNA: TGTGCCACCAGCCGTCCGGGGGCAGAATCGTCCTACGAGCAGTACTTC; CDR3 protein: CATSRPGAESSYEQYF
D gene: TRBD2; V gene: TRBV10-3; J gene: TRBJ2-3; clone size: few; CDR3 DNA: TGTGCCATCAGTGAGAGCGGGGGGACCCTCACAGATACGCAGTATTTT; CDR3 protein: CAISESGGTLTDTQYF
D gene: TRBD2; V gene: TRBV5-1; J gene: TRBJ2-3; clone size: once; CDR3 DNA: TGCGCCAGCAGCTTGGCGTTGACTAGCGGGGACGCGGTCACAGATACGCAGTATTTT; CDR3 protein: CASSLALTSGDAVTDTQYF
D gene: -; V gene: TRBV5-6; J gene: TRBJ1-2; clone size: few; CDR3 DNA: TGTGCCAGCAGCTACCGACTCGGCTACACCTTC; CDR3 protein: CASSYRLGYTF
D gene: TRBD2; V gene: TRBV30; J gene: TRBJ2-1; clone size: -; CDR3 DNA: TGTGCCTGGAGTTTGGGGGGGTCGTACAATGAGCAGTTCTTC; CDR3 protein: CAWSLGGSYNEQFF
D gene: -; V gene: TRBV7-9; J gene: TRBJ2-7; clone size: -; CDR3 DNA: TGTGCCAGCAGCTCGAAATCCGGGACTCACTACGAGCAGTACTTC; CDR3 protein: CASSSKSGTHYEQYF
D gene: -; V gene: TRBV28; J gene: TRBJ1-1; clone size: -; CDR3 DNA: TGTGCCAGCAGTTTGTTGAACACTGAAGCTTTCTTT; CDR3 protein: CASSLLNTEAFF
D gene: TRBD1; V gene: TRBV5-4; J gene: TRBJ2-2; clone size: many; CDR3 DNA: TGTGCCAGCAGTACCGGGGACAGGCGCACCGGGGAGCTGTTTTTT; CDR3 protein: CASSTGDRRTGELFF
D gene: -; V gene: TRBV15; J gene: TRBJ2-3; clone size: -; CDR3 DNA: TGTGCCACCAGCAGAGATAAAGGGATCTCAGATACGCAGTATTTT; CDR3 protein: CATSRDKGISDTQYF
D gene: -; V gene: TRBV27; J gene: TRBJ2-2; clone size: -; CDR3 DNA: TGTGCCAGCAGTTTATCGGGACGGAACACCGGGGAGCTGTTTTTT; CDR3 protein: CASSLSGRNTGELFF
D gene: -; V gene: TRBV19; J gene: TRBJ1-1; clone size: few; CDR3 DNA: TGTGCCAGTATCGACCCCAAAACGGACGGGAACACTGAAGCTTTCTTT; CDR3 protein: CASIDPKTDGNTEAFF
D gene: -; V gene: TRBV27; J gene: TRBJ1-1; clone size: once; CDR3 DNA: TGTGCCAGCAGTCAGCTCATGAACACTGAAGCTTTCTTT; CDR3 protein: CASSQLMNTEAFF
D gene: TRBD2; V gene: TRBV5-4; J gene: TRBJ2-7; clone size: -; CDR3 DNA: TGTGCCAGCAGCTTGTCCAGCGGGGGCCCCTACGAGCAGTACTTC; CDR3 protein: CASSLSSGGPYEQYF
D gene: -; V gene: TRBV7-3; J gene: TRBJ1-1; clone size: few; CDR3 DNA: TGTGCCAGCAGCTCACAGGGTTCGTACACTGAAGCTTTCTTT; CDR3 protein: CASSSQGSYTEAFF
D gene: TRBD2; V gene: TRBV4-2; J gene: TRBJ2-3; clone size: once; CDR3 DNA: TGTGCCAGCAGCCAACTCAGCGGGGATGGAGATACGCAGTATTTT; CDR3 protein: CASSQLSGDGDTQYF
D gene: -; V gene: TRBV9; J gene: TRBJ1-2; clone size: -; CDR3 DNA: TGTGCCAGCAGCGTAGACGAAACCGGTTGGGGCAGGGTCTATGGCTACACCTTC; CDR3 protein: CASSVDETGWGRVYGYTF
D gene: -; V gene: TRBV30; J gene: TRBJ1-1; clone size: few; CDR3 DNA: TGTGCCTGTGAAAGGAACACTGAAGCTTTCTTT; CDR3 protein: CACERNTEAFF
D gene: TRBD1; V gene: TRBV5-1; J gene: TRBJ1-5; clone size: few; CDR3 DNA: TGCGCCAGCAGTACAACAGGGGGCAACGATCAGCCCCAGCATTTT; CDR3 protein: CASSTTGGNDQPQHF
D gene: TRBD2; V gene: TRBV19; J gene: TRBJ2-7; clone size: -; CDR3 DNA: TGTGCCAGTAGTGTGGGGGGGTCCTACGAGCAGTACTTC; CDR3 protein: CASSVGGSYEQYF
D gene: TRBD2; V gene: TRBV11-3; J gene: TRBJ2-7; clone size: many; CDR3 DNA: TGTGCCAGCAGCCCCGGGAGGGGGTCTCGCGAGCAGTACTTC; CDR3 protein: CASSPGRGSREQYF
D gene: -; V gene: TRBV5-1; J gene: TRBJ2-6; clone size: -; CDR3 DNA: TGCGCCAGCAGCTTGCTGGGGATGGTTAACTCTGGGGCCAACGTCCTGACTTTC; CDR3 protein: CASSLLGMVNSGANVLTF
D gene: TRBD2; V gene: TRBV27; J gene: TRBJ2-2; clone size: -; CDR3 DNA: TGTGCCAGCAGTTTATCGTTGGCGGGGGGGCCCAACACCGGGGAGCTGTTTTTT; CDR3 protein: CASSLSLAGGPNTGELFF
D gene: TRBD1; V gene: TRBV6-6; J gene: TRBJ1-2; clone size: -; CDR3 DNA: TGTGCCAGCAGTGACGACAGGGGTGGCTATGGCTACACCTTC; CDR3 protein: CASSDDRGGYGYTF
D gene: -; V gene: TRBV9; J gene: TRBJ1-3; clone size: -; CDR3 DNA: TGTGCCAGCAGCGTAGACTGGGATGGAAACACCATATATTTT; CDR3 protein: CASSVDWDGNTIYF
D gene: -; V gene: TRBV28; J gene: TRBJ1-2; clone size: few; CDR3 DNA: TGTGCCAGCAGGGACAGCTATGGCTACACCTTC; CDR3 protein: CASRDSYGYTF
D gene: TRBD1; V gene: TRBV19; J gene: TRBJ1-1; clone size: -; CDR3 DNA: TGTGCCAGTAATATGAGGGGGCGCTTTGGCACTGAAGCTTTCTTT; CDR3 protein: CASNMRGRFGTEAFF
D gene: -; V gene: TRBV6-5; J gene: TRBJ1-2; clone size: -; CDR3 DNA: TGTGCCACCATGCTTTATGGCTACACCTTC; CDR3 protein: CATMLYGYTF
D gene: -; V gene: TRBV4-2; J gene: TRBJ1-4; clone size: once; CDR3 DNA: TGTGCCAGCAGCCCTTCGGGAGGCTTTAATGAAAAACTGTTTTTT; CDR3 protein: CASSPSGGFNEKLFF
D gene: -; V gene: TRBV13; J gene: TRBJ1-6; clone size: -; CDR3 DNA: TGTGCCAGCAGCTCCAGTAATTCACCCCTCCACTTT; CDR3 protein: CASSSSNSPLHF
D gene: TRBD1; V gene: TRBV4-1; J gene: TRBJ1-3; clone size: few; CDR3 DNA: TGCGCCAGCAGCCAAGGGACAGGGGGTGACACCATATATTTT; CDR3 protein: CASSQGTGGDTIYF
D gene: -; V gene: TRBV4-1; J gene: TRBJ1-3; clone size: -; CDR3 DNA: TGCGCCAGCAGCCTAAGGGTGGGGTCTGGAAACACCATATATTTT; CDR3 protein: CASSLRVGSGNTIYF
D gene: -; V gene: TRBV13; J gene: TRBJ2-3; clone size: -; CDR3 DNA: TGTGCCAGCAGCTTAGTGTCCCTAGCCCAAGATACGCAGTATTTT; CDR3 protein: CASSLVSLAQDTQYF
D gene: -; V gene: TRBV19; J gene: TRBJ1-1; clone size: -; CDR3 DNA: TGTGCCAGTTTCAATTGGGCTGAAGCTTTCTTT; CDR3 protein: CASFNWAEAFF
D gene: -; V gene: TRBV5-1; J gene: TRBJ1-1; clone size: -; CDR3 DNA: TGCGCCAGCAGCTGGGGACCAAACACTGAAGCTTTCTTT; CDR3 protein: CASSWGPNTEAFF
D gene: -; V gene: TRBV5-4; J gene: TRBJ1-3; clone size: -; CDR3 DNA: TGTGCCAGCAGCTGGGGTGGAGCCTCTGGAAACACCATATATTTT; CDR3 protein: CASSWGGASGNTIYF
D gene: -; V gene: TRBV4-2; J gene: TRBJ2-7; clone size: few; CDR3 DNA: TGTGCCAGCAGCCGAGAGACTATGAGCTCCTACGAGCAGTACTTC; CDR3 protein: CASSRETMSSYEQYF
D gene: TRBD1; V gene: TRBV7-6; J gene: TRBJ1-1; clone size: -; CDR3 DNA: TGTGCCAGCAGCCTCAGGGGACAGACGAACACTGAAGCTTTCTTT; CDR3 protein: CASSLRGQTNTEAFF
D gene: TRBD1; V gene: TRBV27; J gene: TRBJ1-2; clone size: -; CDR3 DNA: TGTGCCAGCAGTGGGGGACAGGGGGCCTATGGCTACACCTTC; CDR3 protein: CASSGGQGAYGYTF
D gene: TRBD1; V gene: TRBV27; J gene: TRBJ2-3; clone size: -; CDR3 DNA: TGTGCCAGCAGTTTCTCCCGGGACAGGGGAACAGATACGCAGTATTTT; CDR3 protein: CASSFSRDRGTDTQYF
D gene: TRBD1; V gene: TRBV27; J gene: TRBJ2-7; clone size: -; CDR3 DNA: TGTGCCAGCAGCAGGGACAGGGGCTACGAGCAGTACTTC; CDR3 protein: CASSRDRGYEQYF
D gene: -; V gene: TRBV4-1; J gene: TRBJ2-3; clone size: -; CDR3 DNA: TGCGCCAGCAGCCCCGAATATAGCACAGATACGCAGTATTTT; CDR3 protein: CASSPEYSTDTQYF
D gene: -; V gene: TRBV27; J gene: TRBJ2-4; clone size: -; CDR3 DNA: TGTGCCAGCAGTTTATCCTGGCTGGGGGCTAAAAACATTCAGTACTTC; CDR3 protein: CASSLSWLGAKNIQYF
D gene: TRBD2; V gene: TRBV7-2; J gene: TRBJ2-2; clone size: -; CDR3 DNA: TGTGCCAGCAGCGGTAGCGGGGGGGCGAGGACCGGGGAGCTGTTTTTT; CDR3 protein: CASSGSGGARTGELFF
D gene: TRBD1; V gene: TRBV4-1; J gene: TRBJ1-5; clone size: -; CDR3 DNA: TGCGCCAGCAGCCAATGGACAGGGGGCATCGGCAATCAGCCCCAGCATTTT; CDR3 protein: CASSQWTGGIGNQPQHF
D gene: -; V gene: TRBV7-9; J gene: TRBJ1-2; clone size: -; CDR3 DNA: TGTGCCAGCAGCCACACAATGGTCGGCATTACGAGAGACTATGGCTACACCTTC; CDR3 protein: CASSHTMVGITRDYGYTF
D gene: -; V gene: TRBV4-1; J gene: TRBJ1-4; clone size: -; CDR3 DNA: TGCGCCAGCAGCCAAGAATGGAACGAAAAACTGTTTTTT; CDR3 protein: CASSQEWNEKLFF
D gene: TRBD2; V gene: TRBV6-4; J gene: TRBJ2-3; clone size: -; CDR3 DNA: TGTGCCAGCAGTGACGAGCGGGGGGGCCACACAGATACGCAGTATTTT; CDR3 protein: CASSDERGGHTDTQYF
D gene: -; V gene: TRBV5-1; J gene: TRBJ1-3; clone size: -; CDR3 DNA: TGCGCCAGCAGCTTGGTTGGGGATTCTGGAAACACCATATATTTT; CDR3 protein: CASSLVGDSGNTIYF
D gene: -; V gene: TRBV7-3; J gene: TRBJ2-7; clone size: few; CDR3 DNA: TGTGCCAGCAGCCCCGGGACCGAAGCCTACGAGCAGTACTTC; CDR3 protein: CASSPGTEAYEQYF
D gene: TRBD1; V gene: TRBV5-1; J gene: TRBJ1-6; clone size: -; CDR3 DNA: TGCGCCAGCAGCGAAGGGACAGGGGGCAAGAATTCACCCCTCCACTTT; CDR3 protein: CASSEGTGGKNSPLHF
D gene: -; V gene: TRBV30; J gene: TRBJ1-5; clone size: -; CDR3 DNA: TGTGCCTGGAGTGTCGGAAAAAATCAGCCCCAGCATTTT; CDR3 protein: CAWSVGKNQPQHF
D gene: -; V gene: TRBV2; J gene: TRBJ1-3; clone size: -; CDR3 DNA: TGTGCCAGCAGGGTTGACACGAGCTCTGGAAACACCATATATTTT; CDR3 protein: CASRVDTSSGNTIYF
D gene: -; V gene: TRBV21-1; J gene: TRBJ2-1; clone size: once; CDR3 DNA: TGTGCCAGCAGCAAAGAAGAACTAGCGGGGATAAACAATGAGCAGTTCTTC; CDR3 protein: CASSKEELAGINNEQFF